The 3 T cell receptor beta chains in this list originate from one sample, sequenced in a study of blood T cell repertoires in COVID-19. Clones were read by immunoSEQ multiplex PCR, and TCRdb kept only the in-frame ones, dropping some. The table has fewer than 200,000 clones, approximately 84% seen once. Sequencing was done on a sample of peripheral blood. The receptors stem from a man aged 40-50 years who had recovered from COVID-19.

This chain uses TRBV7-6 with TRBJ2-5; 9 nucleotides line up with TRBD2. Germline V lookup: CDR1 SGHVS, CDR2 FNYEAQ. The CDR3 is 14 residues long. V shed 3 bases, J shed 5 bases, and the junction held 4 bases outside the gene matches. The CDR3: CASSFAGGAETQYF. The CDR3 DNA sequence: TGTGCCAGCAGCTTTGCGGGAGGGGCCGAGACCCAGTACTTC. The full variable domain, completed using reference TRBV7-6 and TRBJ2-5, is GAGVSQSPRYKVTKRGQDVALRCDPISGHVSLYWYRQALGQGPEFLTYFNYEAQQDKSGLPNDRFSAERPEGSISTLTIQRTEQRDSAMYRCASSFAGGAETQYFGPGTRLLVL.

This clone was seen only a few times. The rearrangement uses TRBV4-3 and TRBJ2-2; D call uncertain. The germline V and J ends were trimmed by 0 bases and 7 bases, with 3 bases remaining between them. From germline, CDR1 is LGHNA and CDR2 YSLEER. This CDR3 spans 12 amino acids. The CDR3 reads CASSQEHGELFF. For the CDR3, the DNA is TGCGCCAGCAGCCAAGAACACGGGGAGCTGTTTTTT.

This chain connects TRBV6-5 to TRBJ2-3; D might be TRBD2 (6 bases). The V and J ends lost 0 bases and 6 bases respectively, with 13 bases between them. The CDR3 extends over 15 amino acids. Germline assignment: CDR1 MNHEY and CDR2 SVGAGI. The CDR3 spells CASSYSISGRDTQYF. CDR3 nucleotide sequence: TGTGCCAGCAGTTACTCGATTTCGGGGAGGGATACGCAGTATTTT.